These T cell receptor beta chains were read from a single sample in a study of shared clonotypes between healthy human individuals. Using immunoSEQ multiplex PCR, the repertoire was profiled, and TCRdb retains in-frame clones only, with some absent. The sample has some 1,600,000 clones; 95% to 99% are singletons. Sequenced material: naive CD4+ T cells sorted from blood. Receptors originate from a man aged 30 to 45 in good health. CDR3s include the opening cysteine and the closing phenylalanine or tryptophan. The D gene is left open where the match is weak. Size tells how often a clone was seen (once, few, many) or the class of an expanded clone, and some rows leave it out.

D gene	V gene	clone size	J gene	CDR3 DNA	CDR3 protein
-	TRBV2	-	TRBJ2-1	TGTGCCAGCGACCTTGGACACCTAACCTACAATGAGCAGTTCTTC	CASDLGHLTYNEQFF
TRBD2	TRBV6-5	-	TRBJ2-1	TGTGCCAGCAGTTTGGGGACTAGCCTTGAGCAGTTCTTC	CASSLGTSLEQFF
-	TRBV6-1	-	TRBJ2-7	TGTGCCAGCACCCTACAGGACAGTGCAACCTACGAGCAGTACTTC	CASTLQDSATYEQYF
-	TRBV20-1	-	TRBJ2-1	TGCAGTGCTAGGGGCCCAGCTGAGCAGTTCTTC	CSARGPAEQFF
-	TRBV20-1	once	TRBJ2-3	TGCAGTACCCGGGGGCTTACGCAGTATTTT	CSTRGLTQYF
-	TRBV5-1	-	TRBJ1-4	TGCGCCAGCAGTCGCGGAAGACAGTCAACTAATGAAAAACTGTTTTTT	CASSRGRQSTNEKLFF
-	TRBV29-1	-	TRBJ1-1	TGCAGCGTTGCTTTACAGGTGAACACTGAAGCTTTCTTT	CSVALQVNTEAFF
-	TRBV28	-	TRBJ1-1	TGTGCCAGCAGGGGGGCCGGGGGAGCTTTCTTT	CASRGAGGAFF
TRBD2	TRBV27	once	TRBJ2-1	TGTGCCAGCAGTCCCGGACTAGCAACCAATGAGCAGTTCTTC	CASSPGLATNEQFF
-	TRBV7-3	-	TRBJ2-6	TGTGCCAGCAGCTCGTCGGTATCTGGGGCCAACGTCCTGACTTTC	CASSSSVSGANVLTF
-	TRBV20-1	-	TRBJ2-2	TGCAGTGCTAGCAATAGCCGGGAGCTGTTTTTT	CSASNSRELFF
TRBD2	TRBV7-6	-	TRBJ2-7	TGTGCCAGCAGCTTGGGCGGGGGAACGTACGAGCAGTACTTC	CASSLGGGTYEQYF
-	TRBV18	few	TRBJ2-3	TGTGCCAGCTCACCCTCCACAGATACGCAGTATTTT	CASSPSTDTQYF
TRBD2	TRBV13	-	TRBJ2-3	TGTGCCAGCAGCCCCTATCGGGAGGGGGGGGGCACAGATACGCAGTATTTT	CASSPYREGGGTDTQYF
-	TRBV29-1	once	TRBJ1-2	TGCAGCGTGCCCGCCCCGCCAGCGCCTAACTATGGCTACACCTTC	CSVPAPPAPNYGYTF
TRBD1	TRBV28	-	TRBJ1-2	TGTGCCAGCGCGGGACAGGGGAATTACAATGGCTACACCTTC	CASAGQGNYNGYTF
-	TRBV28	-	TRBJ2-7	TGTGCCAGCAGGAAGGCCCCTAGCTCCTACGAGCAGTACTTC	CASRKAPSSYEQYF
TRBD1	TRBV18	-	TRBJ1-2	TGTGCCAGCTCACCCTCCGGGACAGGGGGCCCTGGCTACACCTTC	CASSPSGTGGPGYTF
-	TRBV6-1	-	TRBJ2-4	TGTGCCAGCAGTGAAGTGCGGCAGGGAGTAAACATTCAGTACTTC	CASSEVRQGVNIQYF
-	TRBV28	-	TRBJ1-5	TGTGCCAGCAGTTCCCCGAGTGGCAATCAGCCCCAGCATTTT	CASSSPSGNQPQHF
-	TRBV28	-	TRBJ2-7	TGTGCCAGCAGTTCTATCGGGACCTACGAGCAGTACTTC	CASSSIGTYEQYF
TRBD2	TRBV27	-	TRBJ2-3	TGTGCCAGCAGTTTATGGGAGGGACTAGCGGATAGCACAGATACGCAGTATTTT	CASSLWEGLADSTDTQYF
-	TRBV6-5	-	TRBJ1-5	TGTGCCAGCAGTTACGACACAATGGAGCCCCAGCATTTT	CASSYDTMEPQHF
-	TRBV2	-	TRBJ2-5	TGTGCCAGCAGCGCTAGGACAGTTCAAGAGACCCAGTACTTC	CASSARTVQETQYF
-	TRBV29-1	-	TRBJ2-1	TGCAGCGCCCTACTAGTGGAGTATGAGCAGTTCTTC	CSALLVEYEQFF
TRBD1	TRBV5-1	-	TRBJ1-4	TGCGCCAGCAGCTTGACAGGGGTGGGAAGTGAAAAACTGTTTTTT	CASSLTGVGSEKLFF
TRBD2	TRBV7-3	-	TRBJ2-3	TGTGCCAGCAGCTCAAGCCTAGCGGCCCGTTCACGCACAGATACGCAGTATTTT	CASSSSLAARSRTDTQYF
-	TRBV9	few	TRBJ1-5	TGTGCCAGCAGCGTAGCTAGCAATCAGCCCCAGCATTTT	CASSVASNQPQHF
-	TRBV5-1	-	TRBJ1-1	TGCGCCAGCAGCTTAATGCTAGGGGGGAACACTGAAGCTTTCTTT	CASSLMLGGNTEAFF
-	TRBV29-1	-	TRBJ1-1	TGCAGCGTTGCGCTACAGGGAGGTCGGCCTGAAGCTTTCTTT	CSVALQGGRPEAFF
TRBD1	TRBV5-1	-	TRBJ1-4	TGCGCCAGCAGCTTGGCCAGGGGGGCTGGTGAAAAACTGTTTTTT	CASSLARGAGEKLFF
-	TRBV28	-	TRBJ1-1	TGTGCCAGCAGTCCGCCCGGACGGACGAACACTGAAGCTTTCTTT	CASSPPGRTNTEAFF
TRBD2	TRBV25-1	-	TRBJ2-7	TGTGCCAGCAGTGACCCTAGCGGGAGGCTTCCCTACGAGCAGTACTTC	CASSDPSGRLPYEQYF
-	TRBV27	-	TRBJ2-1	TGTGCCACTAAGTTGGGGGCCAATGAGCAGTTCTTC	CATKLGANEQFF
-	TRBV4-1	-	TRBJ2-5	TGCGCCAGCAGCCAAGACGGCAGGCGTGAGGAGACCCAGTACTTC	CASSQDGRREETQYF
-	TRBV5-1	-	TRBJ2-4	TGCGCCAGCAGCCGTCTAGGGACGGGGAACATTCAGTACTTC	CASSRLGTGNIQYF
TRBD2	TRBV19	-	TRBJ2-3	TGTGCCAGTAGTATCCCCCTGACCAGCGGGAGATATATTGGCACAGATACGCAGTATTTT	CASSIPLTSGRYIGTDTQYF
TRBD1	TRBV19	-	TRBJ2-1	TGTGCCAGTACCCCCGTGGACAGGTACAATGAGCAGTTCTTC	CASTPVDRYNEQFF
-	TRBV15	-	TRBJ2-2	TGTGCCACCAGCGGCATAGTCACCGGGGAGCTGTTTTTT	CATSGIVTGELFF
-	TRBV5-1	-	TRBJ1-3	TGCGCCAGCACTCCGGGGGCAGCCGGAAACACCATATATTTT	CASTPGAAGNTIYF
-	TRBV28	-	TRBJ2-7	TGTGCCAGCAGTGTCCTCAGGCTCGAGCAGTACTTC	CASSVLRLEQYF
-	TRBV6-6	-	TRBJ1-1	TGTGCCAGCAGTCCCCGGGGAGACACTGAAGCTTTCTTT	CASSPRGDTEAFF
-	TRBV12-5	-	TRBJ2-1	TGTGCTAGTGGCCTTACTTTCCACAATGAGCAGTTCTTC	CASGLTFHNEQFF
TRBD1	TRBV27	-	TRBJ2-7	TGTGCCAGCAGGATACAGAGCAGGGGGCGCGCCCAGTACTTC	CASRIQSRGRAQYF